What follows describes a single T cell receptor beta chain. The assay was immunoSEQ multiplex PCR, and TCRdb's table has in-frame clones only and misses some. The table shows more than 90,000 clones, with approximately 88% occurring only once. V dropped 4 bases and J dropped 1 base, with 9 bases sitting between them. CDR1 and CDR2 (germline): SGHDT, YYEEEE. The CDR3 covers 15 residues. This specimen comes from a study of identifying expanded T cells in peripheral blood. Specimen: blood. This clonotype was obtained from a person aged 18 to 75 in good health. The V and J genes are TRBV5-6 and TRBJ2-6; possibly TRBD2 for D (5 bases). The CDR3: CASSLPGSGANVLTF. In nucleotides, the CDR3 is TGTGCCAGCAGCCTGCCGGGGTCTGGGGCCAACGTCCTGACTTTC.